The text below deals with one TCR beta chain. CDR1 SGHRS and CDR2 YFSETQ come from the germline V gene. The CDR3 covers 18 residues. V lost 4 bases to trimming and J lost 4 bases; unmatched junction nucleotides: 9. This entry is derived from a study of shared clonotypes between healthy human individuals. Study background: Plates per donor: three CD4 naive, three CD4 memory, two CD8 naive, one CD8 memory.

Naive CD8 cells lacked CD45RO and underwent positive selection for CCR7, leaving out terminally differentiated effector memory CD45RA+ cells. Method: immunoSEQ multiplex PCR; TCRdb's copy keeps in-frame clones and lacks some. The data contain about 2.2 million clones, about 94% of them singletons. Sequencing input: naive CD8+ T cells from PBMCs. The TCR comes from a man aged 18 to 30 in good health. Some clones in this sample may be carry-over from other donors' samples. This chain uses TRBV5-1 with TRBJ2-2, with 14 nucleotides matching TRBD2. CDR3 coding DNA: TGCGCCAGCAGCGCCGGGACTAGCGGGAGCGGGGCCACCGGGGAGCTGTTTTTT. Translating gives CASSAGTSGSGATGELFF.